Here is one T cell receptor beta chain with its context. Its antigen is still unknown. The source of the sample is a study of T cell repertoires in cytomegalovirus infection. Whole-study context: A matching HLA type, together with CMV infection, was signaled by public TCR beta signatures.

In TCRdb, the reads were re-called with MiXCR into one record per CDR3 protein. The table shows a few hundred thousand distinct CDR3 sequences, with roughly 13% occurring only once. Study results and caveats: The study found HLA-C-restricted CMV-specific TCR beta clonotypes dominating the ex vivo response. Individuals carrying CMV plus the relevant HLA were identified by cumulative frequency of public TCR beta families.

Germline lookup yields CDR1 MDHEN and CDR2 SYDVKM. This CDR3 comprises 16 residues. V gave up 9 bases and J gave up 4 bases, with 24 bases separating them. The sample comprised PBMCs. This receptor was identified in a human donor in good health (CMV status not recorded). Some clones in this sample may be carry-over from other donors' samples. The genes are TRBV28 and TRBJ1-1; no definite D call. CDR3 sequence (DNA): TGTGCCAGGAGGAAATCGGGGTCCCTCGCGGGCACTGAAGCTTTCTTT. Its translation: CARRKSGSLAGTEAFF. Filled out from reference TRBV28 and TRBJ1-1, the complete variable domain reads DVKVTQSSRYLVKRTGEKVFLECVQDMDHENMFWYRQDPGLGLRLIYFSYDVKMKEKGDIPEGYSVSREKKERFSLILESASTNQTSMYLCARRKSGSLAGTEAFFGQGTRLTVV.